This entry is about one TCR beta chain. Primers: 60 Vbeta forward and 13 Jbeta reverse. Produced via immunoSEQ multiplex PCR; TCRdb's table is partial and in-frame only. The sample holds tens of thousands of clones, over 70% seen once. The sample comes from a study of cytomegalovirus exposure and HLA in healthy donors. Study background: An early release of data contained around 80 million unique TCRs, which came from HLA-typed donors.

V was shortened by 2 bases and J by 1 base, with 3 bases between the two germline ends. CDR1 is SEHNR and CDR2 is FQNEAQ in the germline V gene (reference sequence). The CDR3 is 12 amino acids. This receptor was identified in a man aged 50 to 60 in good health and CMV-seronegative. Sequenced input: PBMCs. The chain uses TRBV7-9 and TRBJ2-7; no reliable D call. The CDR3 sequence is CASSLSSYEQYF. In DNA form, the CDR3 reads TGTGCCAGCAGCTTATCATCCTACGAGCAGTACTTC. The whole variable domain, filled in from reference TRBV7-9 and TRBJ2-7, reads DTGVSQNPRHKITKRGQNVTFRCDPISEHNRLYWYRQTLGQGPEFLTYFQNEAQLEKSRLLSDRFSAERPKGSFSTLEIQRTEQGDSAMYLCASSLSSYEQYFGPGTRLTVT.